The 23 T cell receptor beta chains below all came from one sample that was sequenced in a study of T-cell reconstitution after alpha-beta-depleted transplantation in children. The authors prepared the TCRbeta library with unique molecular identifiers. In TCRdb, the PCR reads were re-called with MiXCR into one record per CDR3 protein. The table includes hundreds of thousands of distinct CDR3 sequences, roughly a quarter detected once. This specimen was PBMCs, mostly from graft donor cells, taken 360 days after TCRalphabeta/CD19-depleted stem cell transplant. The receptors were sampled from a female patient aged 2-10 years who had a stem cell transplant for congenital amegakaryocytic thrombocytopenia, so the T cells may come from the graft donor.

This clonotype occurred a few times. This chain connects TRBV28 to TRBJ2-3; D ambiguous. V was clipped by 7 bases and J by 0 bases, with 11 bases between them. Germline V gives CDR1 MDHEN, CDR2 SYDVKM. The CDR3 contains 14 residues. The CDR3 nucleotides are TGTGCCAGCACTTGGCTCGCTAGCACAGATACGCAGTATTTT. Its translation is CASTWLASTDTQYF.

This clonotype was found a few times. The chain recombines TRBV5-1 with TRBJ1-1, with TRBD1 identical over 7 bases. There are 13 residues in the CDR3. V lost 5 bases to trimming and J lost 1 base; unmatched junction nucleotides: 2. Looked up from germline, CDR1 is SGHRS and CDR2 is YFSETQ. The CDR3 DNA reads as TGCGCCAGCAGTGGGACAGCGAACACTGAAGCTTTCTTT. Protein: CASSGTANTEAFF.

This clonotype has only a few counts. This chain connects TRBV12-3 or TRBV12-4 to TRBJ1-3; D is ambiguous. Between the trimmed V and J ends, which lost 9 bases and 1 base, there was a span of 19 bases. This CDR3 has 16 residues. This chain's CDR3 is CASEDGQPRSGNTIYF. CDR3 DNA: TGTGCCAGTGAGGACGGCCAGCCAAGGTCTGGAAACACCATATATTTT.

The CDR3 DNA sequence: TGCGCCAGCAGCAGGGCCCGGGACACTGAAGCTTTCTTT. Amino acid sequence: CASSRARDTEAFF. The gene calls are TRBV5-1 and TRBJ1-1; D is undetermined. The CDR3 extends over 13 amino acids. The germline V and J ends were trimmed by 4 bases and 3 bases, with 10 bases remaining between them. The V gene's germline CDR1 is SGHRS and CDR2 YFSETQ.

Notes on this clonotype: At one boundary the junction diverges from the germline segment, which might be a read error. This chain joins TRBV6-1 and TRBJ1-5; tentative D call: TRBD1 (6 bases). CDR3 length: 14 amino acids. The V gene's germline CDR1 is MNHNS and CDR2 SASEGT. CDR3 sequence (DNA): TGTGCCAGCAGTGTCACCGGGGGCAACCAGCCCCAGCATTTT. The encoded protein is CASSVTGGNQPQHF.

This sequence joins TRBV7-2 and TRBJ2-4, with TRBD2 as a possible D gene (5 bases). The CDR3 loop spans 16 amino acids. Germline-derived CDR1 and CDR2 are SGHTA and FQGNSA. V was clipped by 0 bases and J by 8 bases, with 17 bases between them. CDR3 amino acids: CASSLAGGLYRDIQYF. CDR3 coding DNA: TGTGCCAGCAGCTTAGCAGGCGGGCTTTATAGGGACATTCAGTACTTC.

The CDR3 reads CASSQVSRDLYNEQFF. The CDR3, as DNA: TGTGCCAGCAGCCAAGTTTCGAGGGACCTATACAATGAGCAGTTCTTC. V gene TRBV3-1 combines with J gene TRBJ2-1; either TRBD1 or TRBD2 may supply D (5 bases each). This CDR3 has 16 amino acids. The germline CDR1 and CDR2 sequences are LGHDT and YNNKEL (reference sequence). Trimming stripped 1 base from V and 4 bases from J, with 14 bases between.

There are a few counts of this clonotype. The CDR3 region has the DNA TGTGCCAGCAGTTGGCGGGGGGCCGTGGATACGCAGTATTTT. Its protein product is CASSWRGAVDTQYF. J is TRBJ2-3 and V is TRBV2; 8 bases match TRBD2. The germline V gene has CDR1 SNHLY and CDR2 FYNNEI. V shed 5 bases and J 6 bases; nucleotides not matched to a gene: 7. The CDR3 spans 14 residues.

The rearrangement joins TRBV3-1 to TRBJ2-6; possibly TRBD1 for D (6 bases). The V gene's germline CDR1 is LGHDT and CDR2 YNNKEL (reference sequence). This CDR3 comprises 15 residues. V lost 5 bases to trimming and J lost 1 base, with 9 bases between them. The CDR3: CASSFTGSGANVLTF. DNA for the CDR3: TGTGCCAGCAGCTTCACAGGGTCTGGGGCCAACGTCCTGACTTTC.

The CDR3 region is CAWDLYSGNTIYF. The CDR3 DNA sequence: TGTGCCTGGGACTTATACTCTGGAAACACCATATATTTT. The chain links TRBV30 to TRBJ1-3; no reliable D call. The CDR3 covers 13 residues. Germline V lookup: CDR1 GTSNPN, CDR2 SVGIG (reference sequence). V lost 5 bases and J 0 bases, leaving 8 bases between the germline ends.

This clonotype was seen a few times. The chain couples TRBV4-1 to TRBJ2-1, with 14 bases that match TRBD2. There are 19 residues in the CDR3. The junction had 12 bases not matched to a gene; V was cut back by 1 base and J by 7 bases. CDR1 is MGHRA, CDR2 YSYEKL, per germline. CDR3 region: CASSQAQRTSGGLWNEQFF. The CDR3 DNA follows: TGCGCCAGCAGCCAAGCCCAGAGGACTAGCGGGGGGTTGTGGAATGAGCAGTTCTTC.

This clonotype has only a few counts. This chain connects TRBV2 to TRBJ2-1; 11 bases match TRBD2. Germline assignment: CDR1 SNHLY and CDR2 FYNNEI. V dropped 5 bases and J dropped 15; count of bases not matched to a gene: 18. This CDR3 has 16 amino acids. CDR3 residues: CASSLTPGTSGGSRFF. The CDR3 region has the DNA TGTGCCAGCAGTCTCACCCCGGGCACTAGCGGGGGTAGTAGGTTCTTC.

The gene calls are TRBV19 and TRBJ1-1, with 8 nucleotides matching TRBD1. The V gene's germline CDR1 is LNHDA and CDR2 SQIVND (reference sequence). J lost 8 bases, V lost 5 bases, and 7 bases had no gene match. There are 13 residues in the CDR3. The CDR3 spells CASSGQGLLEAFF. The CDR3, as DNA: TGTGCCAGTAGTGGACAGGGTCTCCTCGAAGCTTTCTTT.

The rearrangement uses TRBV19 and TRBJ2-1; TRBD2 agrees at 10 bases. The CDR3 consists of 15 residues. J gave up 13 bases and V 1 base, and 10 bases lay outside the gene matches. Germline CDR1 is LNHDA and CDR2 is SQIVND (reference sequence). The CDR3 nucleotides are TGTGCCAGTAGTATAGTAGGGACTAGCGATCCACCCCAGTTCTTC. Translated, it gives CASSIVGTSDPPQFF. Looking up the rest from reference TRBV19 and TRBJ2-1 gives the full variable domain: DGGITQSPKYLFRKEGQNVTLSCEQNLNHDAMYWYRQDPGQGLRLIYYSQIVNDFQKGDIAEGYSVSREKKESFPLTVTSAQKNPTAFYLCASSIVGTSDPPQFFGPGTRLTVL.

The chain has TRBV27 and TRBJ2-7; D is unclear. There are 15 residues in the CDR3. Germline assignment: CDR1 MNHEY and CDR2 SMNVEV (reference sequence). The V and J ends lost 2 bases and 4 bases respectively, with 15 bases between them. CDR3 in DNA: TGTGCCAGCAGTTTAGTTCGCCTAATGCCGTACGAGCAGTACTTC. This gives the protein CASSLVRLMPYEQYF.

V and J are TRBV12-3 or TRBV12-4 and TRBJ2-7, with D unclear. The CDR3 has 12 residues. Trimming left V 1 base short and J 6 bases short, with 7 bases between. CDR3 loop: CASSLGKIEQYF. The CDR3, as DNA: TGTGCCAGCAGTTTAGGCAAGATCGAGCAGTACTTC.

There are a few counts of this clonotype. The chain's CDR3 is CASSLGATADNEKLFF. The CDR3 DNA is TGCGCCAGCAGCTTAGGCGCAACAGCGGATAATGAAAAACTGTTTTTT. The chain couples TRBV5-1 to TRBJ1-4; D call uncertain. Germline CDR1 and CDR2: SGHRS and YFSETQ. Trimming pared 2 bases from V and 4 bases from J, leaving 15 bases between. This CDR3 has 16 residues.

This clonotype was observed a few times. The V gene is TRBV7-9, the J gene TRBJ2-5; no reliable D call. The CDR3 has 14 residues. The germline V and J ends were trimmed by 5 bases and 2 bases, with 12 bases remaining between them. Germline V gives CDR1 SEHNR, CDR2 FQNEAQ (reference sequence). CDR3 nucleotide sequence: TGTGCCAGCAGCCCCGCCAAACTACAAGAGACCCAGTACTTC. This codes for CASSPAKLQETQYF.

There are a few counts of this clonotype. This sequence joins TRBV5-6 and TRBJ1-4; no clear D. The CDR3 covers 15 residues. Looked up from germline, CDR1 is SGHDT and CDR2 is YYEEEE. Trimming took 5 bases from V and 3 from J, leaving 14 bases between them. The CDR3 sequence: CASSPQGRSNEKLFF. In nucleotides, the CDR3 is TGTGCCAGCAGTCCCCAAGGTAGATCTAATGAAAAACTGTTTTTT. Looking up the rest from reference TRBV5-6 and TRBJ1-4 gives the full variable domain: DAGVTQSPTHLIKTRGQQVTLRCSPKSGHDTVSWYQQALGQGPQFIFQYYEEEERQRGNFPDRFSGHQFPNYSSELNVNALLLGDSALYLCASSPQGRSNEKLFFGSGTQLSVL.

The rearrangement joins TRBV2 to TRBJ2-3, with 7 bases identical to TRBD2. Losses at the gene ends were 4 bases for V and 5 bases for J; bases not matched to a gene: 3. The CDR3 runs to 13 residues. Germline-derived CDR1 and CDR2 are SNHLY and FYNNEI. The CDR3 region has the DNA TGTGCCAGCAGTGGGATAGCGGGAGATACGCAGTATTTT. Its translation is CASSGIAGDTQYF.

The chain is built from TRBV3-1 and TRBJ1-4; D unclear. V was pared by 0 bases and J by 5 bases, with 7 bases between. CDR1 and CDR2 (germline): LGHDT, YNNKEL (reference sequence). This CDR3 is 14 amino acids long. The CDR3 loop reads CASSQDIANEKLFF. DNA of the CDR3: TGTGCCAGCAGCCAAGACATAGCGAATGAAAAACTGTTTTTT.

The chain recombines TRBV28 with TRBJ1-2; D is unresolved. Trimming left V 5 bases short and J 1 base short, with 8 bases between. Germline V gene data show CDR1 as MDHEN and CDR2 as SYDVKM. CDR3 length: 13 amino acids. CDR3 region: CASSPRNNYGYTF. The CDR3 nucleotides read TGTGCCAGCAGTCCCCGCAATAACTATGGCTACACCTTC.

V and J are TRBV28 and TRBJ1-2; D is ambiguous. V shed 2 bases and J shed 3 bases, with 7 bases lying between them. In germline, CDR1 is MDHEN, CDR2 SYDVKM. This CDR3 contains 13 residues. The CDR3: CASSLNSDYGYTF. CDR3 nucleotide sequence: TGTGCCAGCAGTTTAAACTCTGACTATGGCTACACCTTC.